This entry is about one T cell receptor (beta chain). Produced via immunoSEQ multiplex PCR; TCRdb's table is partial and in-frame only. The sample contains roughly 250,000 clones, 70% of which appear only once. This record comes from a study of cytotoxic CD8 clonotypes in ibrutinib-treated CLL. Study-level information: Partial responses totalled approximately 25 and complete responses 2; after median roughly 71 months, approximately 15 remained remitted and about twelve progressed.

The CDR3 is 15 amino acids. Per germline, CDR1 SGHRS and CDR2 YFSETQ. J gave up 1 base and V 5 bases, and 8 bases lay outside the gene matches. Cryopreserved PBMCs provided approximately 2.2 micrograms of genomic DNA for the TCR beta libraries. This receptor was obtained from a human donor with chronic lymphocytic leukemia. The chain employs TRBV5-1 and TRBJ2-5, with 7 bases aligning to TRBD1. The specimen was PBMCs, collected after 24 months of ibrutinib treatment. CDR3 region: CASSSQGVSQETQYF. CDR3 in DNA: TGCGCCAGCAGTTCCCAGGGGGTCTCCCAAGAGACCCAGTACTTC. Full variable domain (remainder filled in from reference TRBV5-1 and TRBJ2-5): KAGVTQTPRYLIKTRGQQVTLSCSPISGHRSVSWYQQTPGQGLQFLFEYFSETQRNKGNFPGRFSGRQFSNSRSEMNVSTLELGDSALYLCASSSQGVSQETQYFGPGTRLLVL.